The T cell receptor beta chain under discussion was sequenced for a study of response to subunit inactivated influenza vaccine. TCRdb re-derived calls from the RT-PCR reads in MiXCR, one entry per CDR3 protein. The sample lists hundreds of thousands of distinct CDR3 sequences; 16% were seen once. Germline V lookup: CDR1 DFQATT, CDR2 SNEGSKA (reference sequence). CDR3 length: 15 residues. The trim removed 6 bases at V and 7 bases at J, leaving 10 bases unmatched. The rearrangement uses TRBV20-1 and TRBJ1-4; 11 bases match TRBD1. This TCR derives from a man between 50 and 75 years old who received an inactivated influenza vaccine. Sequencing used CD4+ T cells sorted from PBMCs, obtained less than 30 months after vaccination. DNA for the CDR3: TGCAGTGCGCCAGACCGGACAGGGGGCTTTGAAAAACTGTTTTTT. Its translation is CSAPDRTGGFEKLFF.